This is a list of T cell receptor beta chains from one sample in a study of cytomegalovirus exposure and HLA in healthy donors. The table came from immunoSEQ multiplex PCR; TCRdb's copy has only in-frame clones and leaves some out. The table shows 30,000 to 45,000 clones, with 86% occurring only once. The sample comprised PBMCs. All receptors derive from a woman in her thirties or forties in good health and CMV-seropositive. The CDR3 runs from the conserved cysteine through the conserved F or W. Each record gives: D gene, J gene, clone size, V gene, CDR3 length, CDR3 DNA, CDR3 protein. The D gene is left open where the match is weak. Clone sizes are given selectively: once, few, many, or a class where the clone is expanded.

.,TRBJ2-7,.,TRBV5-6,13,TGTGCCAGCAGCTCCCCCCTCGCCTACGAGCAGTACTTC,CASSSPLAYEQYF
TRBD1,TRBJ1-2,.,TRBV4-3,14,TGCGCCAGCAGCTCGGGACAGCGACAAGAAGGCTACACCTTC,CASSSGQRQEGYTF
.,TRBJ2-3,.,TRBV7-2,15,TGTGCCAGCAGCTTAGTGCAGGGTAGCTCAGATACGCAGTATTTT,CASSLVQGSSDTQYF
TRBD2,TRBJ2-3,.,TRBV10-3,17,TGTGCCAGTTCCGGGGGCCTCTCGCGGGGGGGCACAGATACGCAGTATTTT,CASSGGLSRGGTDTQYF
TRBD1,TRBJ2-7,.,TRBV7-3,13,TGTGCCAGCAGCCTAACTACAGGGGGCGAGCAGTACTTC,CASSLTTGGEQYF
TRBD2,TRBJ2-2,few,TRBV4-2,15,TGTGCCAGCAGCCAAGATTGGCGGGGGAGCGGGGAGCTGTTTTTT,CASSQDWRGSGELFF
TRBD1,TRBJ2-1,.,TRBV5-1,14,TGCGCCAGCAGCTTTCAACAGGGGAGCGGTGAGCAGTTCTTC,CASSFQQGSGEQFF
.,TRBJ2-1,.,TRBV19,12,TGTGCCACACATCTCACAGGGTATGAGCAGTTCTTC,CATHLTGYEQFF
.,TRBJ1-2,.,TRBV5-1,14,TGCGCCAGCAGCAATCAGGCTGATTCCTATGGCTACACCTTC,CASSNQADSYGYTF
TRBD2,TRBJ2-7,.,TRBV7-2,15,TGTGCCAGCAGCTCCAGGACTAGCGGGGTCGGCGAGCAGTACTTC,CASSSRTSGVGEQYF
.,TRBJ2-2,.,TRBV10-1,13,TGCGCCAGCAGGTCAGGGTTGGCCGGGGAGCTGTTTTTT,CASRSGLAGELFF
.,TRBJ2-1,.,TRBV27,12,TGTGCCAGCAGTTTTCAGTACAATGAGCAGTTCTTC,CASSFQYNEQFF
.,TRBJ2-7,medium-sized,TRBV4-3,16,TGCGCCAGCAGCCAAGATCCCCCTGGGGCAAGGGGCGAGCAGTACTTC,CASSQDPPGARGEQYF
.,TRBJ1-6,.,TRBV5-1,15,TGCGCCAGCAGCTGGACAGACCAGAGTAATTCACCCCTCCACTTT,CASSWTDQSNSPLHF
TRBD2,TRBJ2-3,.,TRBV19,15,TGTGCCAGTAGACCTAGCGGGGGGCGGTCAGATACGCAGTATTTT,CASRPSGGRSDTQYF
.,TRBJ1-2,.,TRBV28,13,TGTGCCAGCAGTTGGGAGGGGGGGTATGGCTACACCTTC,CASSWEGGYGYTF
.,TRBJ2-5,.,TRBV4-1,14,TGCGCCAGCAGCCCCTCGGGTCGGCAAGAGACCCAGTACTTC,CASSPSGRQETQYF
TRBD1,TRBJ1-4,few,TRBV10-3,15,TGTGCCATCAGTGAGTCCGGGACAGCTAATGAAAAACTGTTTTTT,CAISESGTANEKLFF
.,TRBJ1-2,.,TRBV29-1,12,TGCAGCGGGACAACCCAACTCGGAGGCTACACCTTC,CSGTTQLGGYTF
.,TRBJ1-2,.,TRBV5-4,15,TGTGCCAGCAGCTTGGGGGGTGTGGGGGGCTATGGCTACACCTTC,CASSLGGVGGYGYTF
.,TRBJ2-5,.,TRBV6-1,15,TGTGCCAGCACTCCTATCCATGTTTCTAGTGGGACCCAGTACTTC,CASTPIHVSSGTQYF
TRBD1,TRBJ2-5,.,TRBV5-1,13,TGCGCCAGCAGCCGGGACAGGGGTTCAGAGCAGTACTTC,CASSRDRGSEQYF
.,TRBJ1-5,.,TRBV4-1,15,TGCGCCAGCAGCCAAGAGGGAGGGGGCAATCAGCCCCAGCATTTT,CASSQEGGGNQPQHF
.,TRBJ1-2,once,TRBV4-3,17,TGCGCCAGCAGCCAAGAACCCGACCCTTCCCGGGTATATGGCTACACCTTC,CASSQEPDPSRVYGYTF
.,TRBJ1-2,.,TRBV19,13,TGTGCCAGTAGTTGGGCTGGCAACTATGGCTACACCTTC,CASSWAGNYGYTF
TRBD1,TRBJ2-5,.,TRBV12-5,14,TGTGCTAGTGCCATGGGACAGGGCAGAGAGACCCAGTACTTC,CASAMGQGRETQYF
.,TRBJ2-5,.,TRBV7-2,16,TGTGCCAGCAGCTTAGCCCCTGGGCAGTTACAAGAGACCCAGTACTTC,CASSLAPGQLQETQYF
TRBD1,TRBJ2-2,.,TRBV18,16,TGTGCCAGCTCACACCTGACAGGGACGAACACCGGGGAGCTGTTTTTT,CASSHLTGTNTGELFF
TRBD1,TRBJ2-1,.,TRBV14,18,TGTGCCAGCAGCCAAGGACGACAGGGTAACTCCCTATCGAATGAGCAGTTCTTC,CASSQGRQGNSLSNEQFF
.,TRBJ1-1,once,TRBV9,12,TGTGCCAGCAGCCTTACCGGGTCTGAAGCTTTCTTT,CASSLTGSEAFF
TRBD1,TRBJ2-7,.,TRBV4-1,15,TGCGCCAGCAGCCGAGAAACAGGGGGACCCTACGAGCAGTACTTC,CASSRETGGPYEQYF
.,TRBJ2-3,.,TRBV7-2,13,TGTGCCAGCAGTATTTCGGGGGCAGATACGCAGTATTTT,CASSISGADTQYF
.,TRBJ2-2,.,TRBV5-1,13,TGCGCCAGCAGCTTGCGGGGTTCCGGGGAGCTGTTTTTT,CASSLRGSGELFF
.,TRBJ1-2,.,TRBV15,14,TGTGCCACCAGCGGCGGGACCGTAAGTCTTGGCTACACCTTC,CATSGGTVSLGYTF
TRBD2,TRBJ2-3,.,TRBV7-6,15,TGTGCCAGCAGCTTAGTCAGCGGGGGCACAGATACGCAGTATTTT,CASSLVSGGTDTQYF
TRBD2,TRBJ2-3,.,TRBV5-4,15,TGTGCCAGCACATTCACTAGCGGGGGGGTAGATACGCAGTATTTT,CASTFTSGGVDTQYF
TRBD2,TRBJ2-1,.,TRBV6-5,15,TGTGCCAGCAGGACAACGGGGGGGACTTACAATGAGCAGTTCTTC,CASRTTGGTYNEQFF
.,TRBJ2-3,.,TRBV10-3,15,TGTGCCATTGCTTCCCGAGGACAGCACACAGATACGCAGTATTTT,CAIASRGQHTDTQYF
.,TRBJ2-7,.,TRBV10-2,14,TGCGCCAGCAGAGGCGGGACAGCGGCCTACGAGCAGTACTTC,CASRGGTAAYEQYF
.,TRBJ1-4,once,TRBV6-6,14,TGTGCCAGCAGTTACAAATTGGGGGGAGAAAAACTGTTTTTT,CASSYKLGGEKLFF